Shown below are 6 T cell receptor beta chains from a single sample sequenced in a study of CD8+ T cells in alopecia areata. This sample's treatment: oral pan-JAK inhibitor, 5-10 mg twice daily. After isolation, RNA underwent reverse transcription to generate cDNA as the sequencing template. Measured with immunoSEQ multiplex PCR; TCRdb has only the in-frame clones, and not every one. In the table there are 90,000 to 150,000 clones, approximately 53% of which are singletons. This sample comprised CD4+ T cells sorted from blood, obtained at week 4, from a patient treated with tofacitinib. All receptors derive from a human donor with alopecia areata.

This clone was recorded once. The gene calls are TRBV29-1 and TRBJ1-1; TRBD1 might be the D (5 bases). CDR1 is SQVTM and CDR2 is ANQGSEA in the germline V gene. The CDR3 has 12 residues. The V end was cut by 7 bases, the J end by 0 bases, with 9 bases between. CDR3 region: CSATGVNTEAFF. CDR3 nucleotides: TGCAGCGCTACGGGGGTGAACACTGAAGCTTTCTTT.

This clone showed up many times. The rearrangement joins TRBV7-8 to TRBJ2-7; tentatively, D is TRBD1 or TRBD2 (7 bases each). This CDR3 contains 14 residues. V was clipped by 0 bases and J by 6 bases, with 12 bases between them. CDR1 SGHVS and CDR2 FQNEAQ come from the germline V gene. The CDR3 nucleotides are TGTGCCAGCAGCTTAGCGGGAGGGGGCCTCGAGCAGTACTTC. It is translated as CASSLAGGGLEQYF. Full variable domain (outside the CDR3, taken from reference TRBV7-8 and TRBJ2-7): GAGVSQSPRYKVAKRGQDVALRCDPISGHVSLFWYQQALGQGPEFLTYFQNEAQLDKSGLPSDRFFAERPEGSVSTLKIQRTQQEDSAVYLCASSLAGGGLEQYFGPGTRLTVT.

V is TRBV30 and J is TRBJ1-1; D might be TRBD1 (5 bases). The V and J ends lost 5 bases and 4 bases respectively, with 14 bases between them. CDR3 length equals 13 residues. Germline V CDR1 and CDR2: GTSNPN, SVGIG (reference sequence). The CDR3 region has the DNA TGTGCCTGGTCCAGGGTAACGGGCACTGAAGCTTTCTTT. This translates into CAWSRVTGTEAFF.

The chain uses TRBV30 and TRBJ2-2; maybe TRBD1 (6 bases). Trimming removed 3 bases from V and 5 bases from J, with 13 bases in between. Germline V gene lookup returns CDR1 GTSNPN and CDR2 SVGIG (reference sequence). The CDR3 is 14 residues long. For the CDR3, the DNA is TGTGCCTGGAGGGGCAGTGGGACAACCGGGGAGCTGTTTTTT. Translation: CAWRGSGTTGELFF.

The CDR3 reads CSAGQLTSEQYF. As DNA, the CDR3 is TGCAGCGCGGGACAGCTAACCTCCGAGCAGTACTTC. The chain carries TRBV29-1 and TRBJ2-7; 7 bases are a match to TRBD1. Germline V gene sequence: CDR1 SQVTM, CDR2 ANQGSEA. This CDR3 has 12 residues. With 7 bases clipped from V and 6 bases from J, the junction kept 9 bases outside the gene matches.

This clone came up a few times. The chain employs TRBV4-1 and TRBJ2-7, with D hard to call. This CDR3 region has 14 residues. Trimming shortened V by 6 bases and J by 0 bases, and 12 bases separated the two germline ends. The germline V gene encodes CDR1 MGHRA and CDR2 YSYEKL. CDR3: CASSNGVLSYEQYF. CDR3 bases: TGCGCCAGCAGTAACGGAGTTCTCTCCTACGAGCAGTACTTC.